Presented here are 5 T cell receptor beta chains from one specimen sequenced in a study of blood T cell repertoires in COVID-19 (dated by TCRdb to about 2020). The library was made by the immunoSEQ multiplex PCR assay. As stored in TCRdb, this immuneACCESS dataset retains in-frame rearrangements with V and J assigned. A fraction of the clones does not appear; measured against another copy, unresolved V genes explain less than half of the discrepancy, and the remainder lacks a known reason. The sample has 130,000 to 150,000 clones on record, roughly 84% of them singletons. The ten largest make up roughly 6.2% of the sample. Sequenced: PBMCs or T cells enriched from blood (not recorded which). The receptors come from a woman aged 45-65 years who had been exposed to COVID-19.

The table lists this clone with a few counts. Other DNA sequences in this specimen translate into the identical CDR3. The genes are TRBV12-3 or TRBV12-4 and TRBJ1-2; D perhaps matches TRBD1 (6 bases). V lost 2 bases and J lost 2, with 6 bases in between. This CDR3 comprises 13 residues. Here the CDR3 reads CASSLRGNYGYTF. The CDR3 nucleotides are TGTGCCAGCAGTTTAAGGGGGAACTATGGCTACACCTTC.

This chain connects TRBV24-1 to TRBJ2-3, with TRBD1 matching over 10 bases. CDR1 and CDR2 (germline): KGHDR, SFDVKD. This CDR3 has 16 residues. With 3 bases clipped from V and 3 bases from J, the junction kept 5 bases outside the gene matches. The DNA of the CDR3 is TGTGCCACCAGTGATAACCGGGACAGGGGTACAGATACGCAGTATTTT. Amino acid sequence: CATSDNRDRGTDTQYF.

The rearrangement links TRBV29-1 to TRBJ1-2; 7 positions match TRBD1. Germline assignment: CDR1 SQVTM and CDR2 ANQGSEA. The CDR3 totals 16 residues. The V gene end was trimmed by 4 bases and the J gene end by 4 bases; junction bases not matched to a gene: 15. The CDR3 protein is CSVGPSDYSGGYGYTF. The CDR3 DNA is TGCAGCGTTGGCCCCTCCGATTACTCAGGGGGCTATGGCTACACCTTC.

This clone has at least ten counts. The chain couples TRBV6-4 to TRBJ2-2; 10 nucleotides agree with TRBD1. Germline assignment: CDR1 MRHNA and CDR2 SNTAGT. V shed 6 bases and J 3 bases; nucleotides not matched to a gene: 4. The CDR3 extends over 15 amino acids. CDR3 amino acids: CASSPGQGDTGELFF. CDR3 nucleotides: TGTGCCAGCAGCCCCGGACAGGGGGACACCGGGGAGCTGTTTTTT.

CDR3 region: CASTHRGPYEQYF. CDR3 bases: TGTGCCAGCACCCACAGGGGACCCTACGAGCAGTACTTC. The chain joins TRBV13 to TRBJ2-7; 7 nucleotides agree with TRBD1. V lost 7 bases and J lost 2; bases outside the gene matches: 5. The length of the CDR3 is 13 residues. Germline lookup yields CDR1 PRHDT and CDR2 FYEKMQ (reference sequence).